One and the same sample provided the 25 T cell receptor beta chains below, sequenced in a study of blood T cell repertoires in COVID-19. The repertoire was sequenced with immunoSEQ multiplex PCR; TCRdb's copy has only in-frame clones and lacks some. This table has about 43,000 clones, over 80% appearing once. Sequencing used peripheral blood. Every receptor here comes from a man between 60 and 75 years old with active COVID-19.

V and J are TRBV5-4 and TRBJ2-3, with 10 nucleotides matching TRBD2. V lost 3 bases, J lost 5 bases, and 18 bases stayed unmatched. Germline CDR1 reads SGHNT; CDR2 reads YYREEE (reference sequence). The CDR3 extends over 19 amino acids. DNA for the CDR3: TGTGCCAGCAGCTCGCCCCGAGGAGCGGGGGGGGTCGTGGGAGATACGCAGTATTTT. This translates into CASSSPRGAGGVVGDTQYF.

CDR3 region: CASSSDRGAGNQPQHF. CDR3 coding DNA: TGTGCCAGCAGTTCGGACAGGGGCGCAGGCAATCAGCCCCAGCATTTT. The rearrangement links TRBV11-1 to TRBJ1-5, with 9 nucleotides matching TRBD1. The junction had 8 bases not matched to a gene; V was cut back by 6 bases and J by 2 bases. This CDR3 contains 16 residues. From germline, CDR1 is SGHAT and CDR2 FQDESV (reference sequence).

The gene calls are TRBV29-1 and TRBJ2-3; TRBD1 agrees at 7 bases. Germline lookup yields CDR1 SQVTM and CDR2 ANQGSEA. The CDR3 has 13 amino acids. Unmatched junction bases numbered 3, after V lost 4 bases and J lost 2 bases. The CDR3 protein is CSVGQGPTDTQYF. DNA for the CDR3: TGCAGCGTTGGACAGGGTCCCACAGATACGCAGTATTTT.

V and J are TRBV5-8 and TRBJ1-5, with 12 positions matching TRBD1. Germline V CDR1 and CDR2: SGHTS, YDEGEE. With 0 bases clipped from V and 3 bases from J, the junction kept 7 bases outside the gene matches. The CDR3 sequence is 18 residues long. The CDR3 region has the DNA TGTGCCAGCAGCTTGGGGCCGGGACAGGGGGCCACCAATCAGCCCCAGCATTTT. Its protein is CASSLGPGQGATNQPQHF.

This chain connects TRBV29-1 to TRBJ2-7; 9 bases are shared with TRBD1. V was pared by 6 bases and J by 5 bases, with 8 bases of the junction left unmatched. Germline loops: CDR1 SQVTM, CDR2 ANQGSEA. The CDR3 length is 13 residues. CDR3 amino acids: CSVHRDRVHEQYF. The CDR3 DNA sequence: TGCAGCGTGCACCGGGACAGGGTTCACGAGCAGTACTTC.

The rearrangement links TRBV7-2 to TRBJ1-1; D is unclear. V dropped 5 bases and J dropped 4 bases, with 17 bases sitting between them. This CDR3 is 15 amino acids long. CDR1 is SGHTA and CDR2 is FQGNSA in the germline V gene. The CDR3, as DNA: TGTGCCAGCAGCCCACGGTTCGGGTCGGGCACTGAAGCTTTCTTT. Protein sequence: CASSPRFGSGTEAFF.

This clone showed up just a few times. V is TRBV7-6 and J is TRBJ2-3; possibly TRBD2 for D (6 bases). The V and J ends lost 5 bases and 0 bases respectively, with 18 bases between them. This CDR3 is built from 17 residues. Per germline, CDR1 SGHVS and CDR2 FNYEAQ. The CDR3 DNA reads TGTGCCAGCAGCGCTAAATCGGCGGGAAGAAGCACAGATACGCAGTATTTT. Translated: CASSAKSAGRSTDTQYF.

The chain employs TRBV5-1 and TRBJ1-2; D is unclear. This CDR3 region has 16 residues. V dropped 0 bases and J dropped 7 bases, with 19 bases sitting between them. Germline CDR1 is SGHRS and CDR2 is YFSETQ. As DNA, the CDR3 is TGCGCCAGCAGCTTGGATTATCGGGGAAGTTCTACTGGCTACACCTTC. Residues: CASSLDYRGSSTGYTF.

The V and J genes are TRBV18 and TRBJ2-1; 7 bases agree with TRBD1. This CDR3 has 13 amino acids. The junction had 3 bases not matched to a gene; V was cut back by 3 bases and J by 7 bases. CDR1 is KGHSH and CDR2 is LQKENI in the germline V gene. The CDR3 coding sequence is TGTGCCAGCTCACCGGACAGGATTAATGAGCAGTTCTTC. Translated, it gives CASSPDRINEQFF. Supplemented by reference TRBV18 and TRBJ2-1, the full variable domain reads NAGVMQNPRHLVRRRGQEARLRCSPMKGHSHVYWYRQLPEEGLKFMVYLQKENIIDESGMPKERFSAEFPKEGPSILRIQQVVRGDSAAYFCASSPDRINEQFFGPGTRLTVL.

The CDR3 region has the DNA TGTGCCAGCACTAGAGGGGCAGGGGAAAGCTATGGCTACACCTTC. It translates to CASTRGAGESYGYTF. The chain recombines TRBV7-2 with TRBJ1-2, with D maybe TRBD1 (6 bases). V gave up 7 bases and J gave up 4 bases, with 19 bases separating them. This CDR3 is 15 amino acids long. Germline CDR1 is SGHTA and CDR2 is FQGNSA.

This chain joins TRBV5-6 and TRBJ2-3; the match to TRBD2 covers 9 bases. The CDR3 runs to 16 residues. After removal of 1 base from V and 4 bases from J, the junction contained 7 bases not matched to a gene. Germline V gene lookup returns CDR1 SGHDT and CDR2 YYEEEE. The CDR3 here is CASSLIIGGGADTQYF. The CDR3 DNA reads as TGTGCCAGCAGCTTGATTATCGGCGGGGGGGCAGATACGCAGTATTTT.

This clone occurred once. The chain recombines TRBV5-1 with TRBJ1-3, with 8 nucleotides matching TRBD1. V was pared by 1 base and J by 4 bases, with 7 bases of the junction left unmatched. Germline V gene lookup returns CDR1 SGHRS and CDR2 YFSETQ. The CDR3 covers 16 residues. Here the CDR3 reads CASSLWGGQGGNTIYF. Written as DNA, the CDR3 is TGCGCCAGCAGCTTGTGGGGCGGACAGGGAGGAAACACCATATATTTT.

The sample holds one count of this clone. The rearrangement links TRBV4-3 to TRBJ1-3, with D unresolved. CDR1 is LGHNA, CDR2 YSLEER, per germline. Trimming shortened V by 4 bases and J by 0 bases, and 13 bases separated the two germline ends. This CDR3 comprises 16 residues. CDR3 residues: CASSPSMPTSGNTIYF. The CDR3 nucleotides read TGCGCCAGCAGCCCGTCAATGCCTACCTCTGGAAACACCATATATTTT.

The chain carries TRBV2 and TRBJ2-3, with 9 bases identical to TRBD1. The CDR3 extends over 15 amino acids. The germline CDR1 and CDR2 sequences are SNHLY and FYNNEI. J was trimmed by 0 bases and V by 7 bases; bases with no gene match: 5. The CDR3 is CASNTGTGSTDTQYF. The CDR3 coding sequence is TGTGCCAGCAACACCGGGACAGGGAGCACAGATACGCAGTATTTT.

In this sample, this clone turned up once. The chain links TRBV3-1 (or the pseudogene TRBV3-2) to TRBJ1-2; 10 bases align to TRBD1. Germline CDR1 reads LGHDT; CDR2 reads YNNKEL (reference sequence). The CDR3 totals 15 residues. The junction had 6 bases not matched to a gene; V was cut back by 4 bases and J by 4 bases. CDR3 region: CASSRETGGVYGYTF. As DNA, the CDR3 is TGTGCCAGCAGCCGAGAGACAGGGGGCGTCTATGGCTACACCTTC.

The chain is built from TRBV29-1 and TRBJ2-5; D gene uncertain. Trimming removed 4 bases at V and 5 bases at J, with 8 bases between. Germline V gene sequence: CDR1 SQVTM, CDR2 ANQGSEA. This CDR3 spans 11 amino acids. DNA for the CDR3: TGCAGCGTTGTCCTCAGGGAGACCCAGTACTTC. This encodes CSVVLRETQYF. The entire variable domain, with the rest obtained from reference TRBV29-1 and TRBJ2-5, is as follows: SAVISQKPSRDICQRGTSLTIQCQVDSQVTMMFWYRQQPGQSLTLIATANQGSEATYESGFVIDKFPISRPNLTFSTLTVSNMSPEDSSIYLCSVVLRETQYFGPGTRLLVL.

The chain employs TRBV11-2 and TRBJ2-7, with TRBD2 matching over 9 bases. V was clipped by 2 bases and J by 7 bases; unmatched bases: 15. The CDR3 is 17 amino acids. The germline V gene has CDR1 SGHAT and CDR2 FQNNGV. The CDR3 DNA reads TGTGCCAGCAGCTTAAGTCGGGGGAGCGGGGGGATCTGGGAGCAGTACTTC. It specifies CASSLSRGSGGIWEQYF.

V usage is TRBV11-2 and J usage is TRBJ1-2; a weak D match, TRBD1 (5 bases). The germline gives CDR1 SGHAT, CDR2 FQNNGV. The CDR3 contains 12 residues. V was trimmed by 6 bases and J by 6 bases, leaving 11 bases between them. The CDR3 region has the DNA TGTGCCAGCAGTTCTGGAGGGGATGGCTACACCTTC. Translating it yields CASSSGGDGYTF.

This rearrangement joins TRBV12-3 or TRBV12-4 to TRBJ1-2; no reliable D call. The germline V and J ends were trimmed by 1 base and 4 bases, with 7 bases remaining between them. This CDR3 comprises 13 residues. CDR3 in DNA: TGTGCCAGCAGTTTAGGGCAGTCCTATGGCTACACCTTC. It translates to CASSLGQSYGYTF.

V is TRBV29-1 and J is TRBJ1-6, with D tentatively TRBD1 (5 bases). V lost 7 bases, J lost 9 bases, and 19 bases lay in between. Germline V gene data show CDR1 as SQVTM and CDR2 as ANQGSEA. The CDR3 consists of 14 residues. DNA for the CDR3: TGCAGCGCCAGCGGGGGTCAGGGTACTTCACCCCTCCACTTT. It codes for CSASGGQGTSPLHF. The full variable domain, its missing parts supplied by reference TRBV29-1 and TRBJ1-6, is SAVISQKPSRDICQRGTSLTIQCQVDSQVTMMFWYRQQPGQSLTLIATANQGSEATYESGFVIDKFPISRPNLTFSTLTVSNMSPEDSSIYLCSASGGQGTSPLHFGNGTRLTVT.

The rearrangement uses TRBV4-3 and TRBJ2-3; D is perhaps TRBD1 (5 bases). Looked up from germline, CDR1 is LGHNA and CDR2 is YSLEER. The V gene lost 6 bases and the J gene lost 3 bases, with 16 bases spanning the gap. The CDR3 consists of 15 residues. The CDR3 reads CASSLTSGWTDTQYF. DNA for the CDR3: TGCGCCAGCAGTCTCACTTCAGGGTGGACAGATACGCAGTATTTT.

The rearrangement uses TRBV28 and TRBJ1-6; TRBD1 matches 7 bases. With 2 bases clipped from V and 10 bases from J, the junction kept 5 bases outside the gene matches. The CDR3 has 14 residues. Germline V CDR1 and CDR2: MDHEN, SYDVKM. CDR3 DNA sequence: TGTGCCAGCAGTTTAGAGGGGGCAGGATCACCCCTCCACTTT. Amino acids: CASSLEGAGSPLHF.

The V and J genes are TRBV6-2 or TRBV6-3 and TRBJ2-5; D not resolved. With 2 bases removed from V and 2 bases from J, the gap between germline ends came to 3 bases. The V gene's germline CDR1 is MNHEY and CDR2 SVGEGT. This CDR3 has 12 residues. The CDR3: CASSYRQETQYF. CDR3 sequence (DNA): TGTGCCAGCAGTTACCGTCAAGAGACCCAGTACTTC.

This chain connects TRBV28 to TRBJ2-2; 7 nucleotides align to TRBD1. The CDR3 runs to 15 residues. Germline-derived CDR1 and CDR2 are MDHEN and SYDVKM. The J segment lost 0 bases and the V segment lost 5 bases, leaving 3 bases of the junction unmatched. The CDR3 loop reads CASSPTGSNTGELFF. CDR3 nucleotide sequence: TGTGCCAGCAGTCCGACAGGGTCGAACACCGGGGAGCTGTTTTTT.

The chain carries TRBV11-3 and TRBJ2-1; 13 bases are shared with TRBD2. The CDR3 loop spans 16 amino acids. Looked up from germline, CDR1 is SGHNT and CDR2 is YENEEA. The V and J ends lost 5 bases and 8 bases, in that order; junction bases with no gene match: 9. The CDR3 reads CASSKSGTSGNDEQFF. As DNA, the CDR3 is TGTGCCAGCAGCAAATCCGGGACTAGCGGGAATGATGAGCAGTTCTTC.